The present TCR beta chain was sequenced within a study of blood T cell repertoires in COVID-19. Turning to the study itself: COVID-19 samples collected from the United States, Italy and Spain covered acute and convalescent phases. From T cells, B-cell-depleted T cells, or PBMCs came the material, which was cDNA or gDNA.

Authors' data handling: Nucleated cell counts were estimated from reference gene primer amplification. The assay was immunoSEQ multiplex PCR, and TCRdb's table has in-frame clones only and misses some. V and J calls and clone size are given by that table; D and trimming were obtained from the DNA. Of some 57,000 clones listed, about 90% are singletons. The germline gives CDR1 GTSNPN, CDR2 SVGIG (reference sequence). This CDR3 has 12 amino acids. V gave up 2 bases and J gave up 4 bases, with 9 bases separating them. The gene calls are TRBV30 and TRBJ2-7, with D perhaps TRBD1 (6 bases). The sequence came from a man aged 45-60 years with active COVID-19. The sample taken for sequencing was peripheral blood. The DNA for the CDR3 is TGTGCCTGGAGTCGGCAGGGGTACGAGCAGTACTTC. Protein sequence: CAWSRQGYEQYF.